Listed below are T cell receptor beta chains from one sample, sequenced in a study of T-cell memory formation after mild COVID-19. TCRdb passed the 5' RACE reads through MiXCR, listing each CDR3 protein once. The top ten hold about 20% of the sample, which has about 350,000 distinct CDR3 sequences, approximately 15% seen once. The sample taken for sequencing was PBMCs or a T cell subset sorted from them (not recorded which). The origin of the receptors is a man aged 18 to 29 who had mild COVID-19 (a few samples of this study predate the infection). Cell type and time point are not known. Each CDR3 is given with its conserved first and last residue. The D gene is left open where the match is weak. A row's size may be missing; if present it is once, few, many or a size class.

clone size: few; V gene: TRBV5-1; D gene: TRBD2; J gene: TRBJ2-7; CDR3 length: 13; CDR3 DNA: TGCGCCAGCAGCACCAGCGGGGGGTACGAGCAGTACTTC; CDR3 protein: CASSTSGGYEQYF
clone size: many; V gene: TRBV27; D gene: NA; J gene: TRBJ2-1; CDR3 length: 13; CDR3 DNA: TGTGCCAGCAGTTTAGGCCCGGGGAATGAGCAGTTCTTC; CDR3 protein: CASSLGPGNEQFF
clone size: NA; V gene: TRBV5-1; D gene: NA; J gene: TRBJ2-3; CDR3 length: 13; CDR3 DNA: TGCGCCAGCAGCTTGGACGTGGGGGATACGCAGTATTTT; CDR3 protein: CASSLDVGDTQYF
clone size: few; V gene: TRBV20-1; D gene: NA; J gene: TRBJ1-1; CDR3 length: 15; CDR3 DNA: TGCAGTGCTAGAGATCTGACGGGGGTGGGGACTGAAGCTTTCTTT; CDR3 protein: CSARDLTGVGTEAFF
clone size: few; V gene: TRBV29-1; D gene: NA; J gene: TRBJ2-7; CDR3 length: 11; CDR3 DNA: TGCAGCGTTGTACGGTCCTACGAGCAGTACTTC; CDR3 protein: CSVVRSYEQYF
clone size: NA; V gene: TRBV6-5; D gene: TRBD1; J gene: TRBJ1-2; CDR3 length: 14; CDR3 DNA: TGTGCCAGCAGTTACCGCCGACAGGGACCTGGCTACACCTTC; CDR3 protein: CASSYRRQGPGYTF
clone size: many; V gene: TRBV28; D gene: NA; J gene: TRBJ1-5; CDR3 length: 15; CDR3 DNA: TGTGCCAGCAGTTCTCCGGGTGGGGTCAATCAGCCCCAGCATTTT; CDR3 protein: CASSSPGGVNQPQHF
clone size: few; V gene: TRBV29-1; D gene: NA; J gene: TRBJ2-2; CDR3 length: 11; CDR3 DNA: TGCAGCGTTGAATGGACCGGGGAGCTGTTTTTT; CDR3 protein: CSVEWTGELFF
clone size: NA; V gene: TRBV6-5; D gene: NA; J gene: TRBJ2-4; CDR3 length: 11; CDR3 DNA: TGTGCCAGCAGGGGAACTAGCATTCAGTACTTC; CDR3 protein: CASRGTSIQYF
clone size: few; V gene: TRBV4-1; D gene: NA; J gene: TRBJ2-5; CDR3 length: 14; CDR3 DNA: TGCGCCAGCAGCCAAGGGCAGGTGAGGGAGACCCAGTACTTC; CDR3 protein: CASSQGQVRETQYF
clone size: NA; V gene: TRBV5-1; D gene: NA; J gene: TRBJ2-2; CDR3 length: 15; CDR3 DNA: TGCGCCAGCAGCGGGAGACAGTCATCTACCGGGGAGCTGTTTTTT; CDR3 protein: CASSGRQSSTGELFF
clone size: few; V gene: TRBV4-2; D gene: TRBD1; J gene: TRBJ1-1; CDR3 length: 16; CDR3 DNA: TGTGCCAGCAGCCAAGATAAGGCACAGGGGGCTATGTGGGCTTTCTTT; CDR3 protein: CASSQDKAQGAMWAFF
clone size: NA; V gene: TRBV19; D gene: NA; J gene: TRBJ2-3; CDR3 length: 14; CDR3 DNA: TGTGCCAGTAGTTTTTTTGGGGGTACAGATACGCAGTATTTT; CDR3 protein: CASSFFGGTDTQYF
clone size: many; V gene: TRBV29-1; D gene: TRBD1; J gene: TRBJ2-3; CDR3 length: 15; CDR3 DNA: TGCAGCGTAGGAACAGGGGGCCGGAGCACAGATACGCAGTATTTT; CDR3 protein: CSVGTGGRSTDTQYF
clone size: NA; V gene: TRBV7-2; D gene: NA; J gene: TRBJ1-2; CDR3 length: 12; CDR3 DNA: TGTGCCAGCAGCCGAGAACTCTATGGCTACACCTTC; CDR3 protein: CASSRELYGYTF
clone size: NA; V gene: TRBV5-1; D gene: NA; J gene: TRBJ1-2; CDR3 length: 14; CDR3 DNA: TGCGCCAGCCGCCTCTCGGGAACTAACTATGGCTACACCTTC; CDR3 protein: CASRLSGTNYGYTF
clone size: NA; V gene: TRBV11-2; D gene: TRBD1; J gene: TRBJ2-1; CDR3 length: 15; CDR3 DNA: TGTGCCAGCAGCGCTGACAGGGGAGAGTACAATGAGCAGTTCTTC; CDR3 protein: CASSADRGEYNEQFF
clone size: many; V gene: TRBV4-3; D gene: TRBD2; J gene: TRBJ2-1; CDR3 length: 16; CDR3 DNA: TGCGCCAGCAGCCAAGAACTAGCGGAATCCTACAATGAGCAGTTCTTC; CDR3 protein: CASSQELAESYNEQFF
clone size: NA; V gene: TRBV12-3/TRBV12-4; D gene: TRBD1; J gene: TRBJ1-1; CDR3 length: 12; CDR3 DNA: TGTGCCAGCAGCTTGGGACAGCTTGAAGCTTTCTTT; CDR3 protein: CASSLGQLEAFF
clone size: few; V gene: TRBV18; D gene: NA; J gene: TRBJ2-7; CDR3 length: 16; CDR3 DNA: TGTGCCAGCTCACCACCCTCTGCAGGAGCCTCCTACGAGCAGTACTTC; CDR3 protein: CASSPPSAGASYEQYF
clone size: once; V gene: TRBV7-3; D gene: NA; J gene: TRBJ2-4; CDR3 length: 16; CDR3 DNA: TGTGCCAGCAGTCCGACAGGCTCCCTAGCCAAAAACATTCAGTACTTC; CDR3 protein: CASSPTGSLAKNIQYF
clone size: NA; V gene: TRBV4-3; D gene: NA; J gene: TRBJ1-1; CDR3 length: 14; CDR3 DNA: TGCGCCAGCAGCCAAGGGGACTCTCACACTGAAGCTTTCTTT; CDR3 protein: CASSQGDSHTEAFF
clone size: few; V gene: TRBV2; D gene: NA; J gene: TRBJ2-1; CDR3 length: 15; CDR3 DNA: TGTGCCAGCAGTGTTTCATTCTCATACTACAATGAGCAGTTCTTC; CDR3 protein: CASSVSFSYYNEQFF
clone size: NA; V gene: TRBV21-1; D gene: NA; J gene: TRBJ1-2; CDR3 length: 15; CDR3 DNA: TGTGCCAGCAGCCTGAGGCAGGCGTGTAACTATGGCTACACCTTC; CDR3 protein: CASSLRQACNYGYTF
clone size: NA; V gene: TRBV12-3/TRBV12-4; D gene: NA; J gene: TRBJ1-4; CDR3 length: 13; CDR3 DNA: TGTGCCAGCAGTTTGGCGTCTGGTGAAAAACTGTTTTTT; CDR3 protein: CASSLASGEKLFF
clone size: few; V gene: TRBV7-2; D gene: TRBD2; J gene: TRBJ2-1; CDR3 length: 15; CDR3 DNA: TGTGCCAGCAGCTTAGTCGGGGGGGCTAGGAATGAGCAGTTCTTC; CDR3 protein: CASSLVGGARNEQFF
clone size: NA; V gene: TRBV29-1; D gene: NA; J gene: TRBJ2-7; CDR3 length: 12; CDR3 DNA: TGCAGCGTTGGGGCCTCCCCTACTGGGCAGTACTTC; CDR3 protein: CSVGASPTGQYF
clone size: NA; V gene: TRBV24-1; D gene: TRBD1; J gene: TRBJ1-2; CDR3 length: 17; CDR3 DNA: TGTGCCACCAGTGAGCGTGGCGGGACAGACTACCTCTATGGCTACACCTTC; CDR3 protein: CATSERGGTDYLYGYTF